This T cell receptor beta chain was obtained from a study of blood T cell repertoires in COVID-19. In the study overall: Whether acute or convalescent, the COVID-19 samples came from the United States, Italy and Spain.

As handled by the study authors: Estimation of nucleated cell counts relied on the amplification of reference gene primers. Only in-frame clones appear in the TCRdb table, and some are missing; sequencing was by immunoSEQ multiplex PCR. V and J calls and clone size are as listed in that table; D and trimming were resolved from the DNA. The sample contains 110,000 to 150,000 clones, approximately 84% of which appear only once. The CDR3 is 13 residues long. The V gene's germline CDR1 is LGHDT and CDR2 YNNKEL (reference sequence). With 2 bases removed from V and 4 bases from J, the gap between germline ends came to 8 bases. Participant-reported clinical history was the basis for cohort assignment. All exposed participants met a person with COVID-19 within 2 weeks before entering the study.

The receptor was derived from a woman aged 18-35 years who had been exposed to COVID-19. The sample taken for sequencing was PBMCs or T cells enriched from blood (not recorded which). The chain uses TRBV3-1 (or the pseudogene TRBV3-2) and TRBJ1-1; no reliable D call. The CDR3 reads CASSQSSITEAFF. The CDR3 DNA reads as TGTGCCAGCAGCCAAAGCTCGATCACTGAAGCTTTCTTT.